This T cell receptor beta chain was sequenced in a study of OX40 agonist ivuxolimab in advanced cancers. The study, taken as a whole, reports: More expanded clones were seen, on average, in CD8+ T cells than in CD4+.

As for this clone: Its antigen is unknown.

The CDR3 contains 11 residues. V shed 3 bases and J shed 6 bases, with 4 bases lying between them. Germline values: CDR1 SGDLS, CDR2 YYNGEE. Produced via immunoSEQ multiplex PCR; TCRdb's table is partial and in-frame only. There are approximately 14,000 clones in the sample; around 76% occur only once, and 15% to 20% lies in the top ten. The material sequenced was CD4+ or CD8+ T cells sorted from blood, taken in a trial of the OX40 agonist ivuxolimab. This receptor was taken from an adult with an advanced solid tumor such as melanoma, head and neck, liver or kidney cancer. The chain links TRBV9 to TRBJ2-1; D not resolved. Here the CDR3 DNA reads TGTGCCAGCAGCGGAGGCAATGAGCAGTTCTTC. Protein: CASSGGNEQFF.